This is a list of T cell receptor beta chains from one sample in a study of blood T cell repertoires in COVID-19. Using immunoSEQ multiplex PCR, the repertoire was profiled, and TCRdb retains in-frame clones only, with some absent. The table lists some 190,000 clones, roughly 88% of them singletons. Sequencing was carried out using peripheral blood. The receptor set was obtained from a man between 18 and 35 years old with active or convalescent COVID-19. Both conserved end residues are part of each CDR3. Fields, in order: J gene, V gene, D gene, clone size, CDR3 DNA, CDR3 protein. The D gene is left open where the match is weak. Clone size is not always given. Where it is, it says once, few, many or a class for expanded clones.

TRBJ2-3 TRBV9 NA NA TGTGCCAGCAGCGTATCCGGAGTCGCAGATACGCAGTATTTT CASSVSGVADTQYF
TRBJ2-5 TRBV25-1 TRBD2 NA TGTGCCAGCACTAGCGGAGCCTATCAAGAGACCCAGTACTTC CASTSGAYQETQYF
TRBJ1-5 TRBV29-1 TRBD1 NA TGCAGCGTTGGATTTGACAGGGGAAATCAGCCCCAGCATTTT CSVGFDRGNQPQHF
TRBJ2-3 TRBV19 NA once TGTGCCAGTAGTATAGTCATTAGCACAGATACGCAGTATTTT CASSIVISTDTQYF
TRBJ2-1 TRBV6-5 TRBD2 NA TGTGCCAGCAGTCCTGTAGCGGGGCACAATGAGCAGTTCTTC CASSPVAGHNEQFF
TRBJ1-3 TRBV3-1/TRBV3-2 NA NA TGTGCCACCAGGCGAAGCTCTGGAAACACCATATATTTT CATRRSSGNTIYF
TRBJ2-7 TRBV19 TRBD2 NA TGTGCCAGTAGTACGGGACTAGCGGGAGCCCCCTACGAGCAGTACTTC CASSTGLAGAPYEQYF
TRBJ2-1 TRBV3-1/TRBV3-2 TRBD2 NA TGTGCCAGCAGCCAAGCCGGACTAGCGGGGAATGAGCAGTTCTTC CASSQAGLAGNEQFF
TRBJ2-3 TRBV19 NA once TGTGCCAGTAGTATCATCCCGGGTTCTACCACAGATACGCAGTATTTT CASSIIPGSTTDTQYF
TRBJ1-4 TRBV28 NA NA TGTGCCAGCAGTTTATCGGCGGGGAAACTGTTTTTT CASSLSAGKLFF
TRBJ2-2 TRBV10-1 NA NA TGCGCCAGCAGTGAGATAAACACCGGGGAGCTGTTTTTT CASSEINTGELFF
TRBJ2-1 TRBV5-1 TRBD2 once TGCGCCAGCAGCTTAAGCGGGAGTAGGGGTGAGCAGTTCTTC CASSLSGSRGEQFF
TRBJ1-1 TRBV4-2 NA NA TGTGCCAGCAGCCAAGTCGGCGGGAGTGATGAAGCTTTCTTT CASSQVGGSDEAFF